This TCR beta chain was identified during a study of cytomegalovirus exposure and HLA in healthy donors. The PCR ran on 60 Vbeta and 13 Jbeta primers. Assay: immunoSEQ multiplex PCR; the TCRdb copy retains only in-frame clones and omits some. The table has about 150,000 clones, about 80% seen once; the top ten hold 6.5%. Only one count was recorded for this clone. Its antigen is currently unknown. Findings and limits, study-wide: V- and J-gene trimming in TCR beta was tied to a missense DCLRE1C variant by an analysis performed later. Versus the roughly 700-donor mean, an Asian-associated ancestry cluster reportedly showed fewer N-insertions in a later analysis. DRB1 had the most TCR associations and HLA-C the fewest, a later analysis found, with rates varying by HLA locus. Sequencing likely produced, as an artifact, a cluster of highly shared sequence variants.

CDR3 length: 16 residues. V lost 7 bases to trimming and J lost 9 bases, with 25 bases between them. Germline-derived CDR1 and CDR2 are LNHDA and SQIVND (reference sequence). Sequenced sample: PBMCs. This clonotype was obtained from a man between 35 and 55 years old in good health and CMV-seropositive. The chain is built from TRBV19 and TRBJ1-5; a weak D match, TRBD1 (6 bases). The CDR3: CASMGAGTTRRTPQHF. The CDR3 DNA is TGTGCCAGTATGGGGGCAGGGACAACTAGACGAACGCCCCAGCATTTT.